This record looks at one T cell receptor (beta chain) sequence and its context. Germline assignment: CDR1 MDHEN and CDR2 SYDVKM. V was pared by 2 bases and J by 5 bases, with 15 bases between. This CDR3 spans 15 amino acids. The data were obtained in a study of blood T cell repertoires in COVID-19. Study information: The origin of the acute and convalescent COVID-19 samples was the United States, Italy and Spain. Sample material is recorded as cDNA or gDNA derived from T cells, B-cell-depleted T cells, or PBMCs.

Authors' analysis steps: Quantification of nucleated cells was approximated via reference gene primer amplification. Measured with immunoSEQ multiplex PCR; TCRdb has only the in-frame clones, and not every one. V, J and clone size are those of that table, while D and trimming were read from the DNA. The table records about 40,000 clones, roughly nine tenths of them present only once. The source is a man between 65 and 85 years old with acute or convalescent COVID-19. What was sequenced was peripheral blood. The V and J genes are TRBV28 and TRBJ2-5; D uncertain. CDR3 sequence: CASSLMTGGKETQYF. The CDR3 nucleotides read TGTGCCAGCAGTTTAATGACTGGCGGCAAGGAGACCCAGTACTTC. Full variable domain (remainder filled in from reference TRBV28 and TRBJ2-5): DVKVTQSSRYLVKRTGEKVFLECVQDMDHENMFWYRQDPGLGLRLIYFSYDVKMKEKGDIPEGYSVSREKKERFSLILESASTNQTSMYLCASSLMTGGKETQYFGPGTRLLVL.